This T cell receptor (beta chain) originates from a study of spatial heterogeneity in lung cancer. The CDR3 covers 16 residues. Germline V CDR1 and CDR2: SGDLS, YYNGEE. V lost 4 bases and J 5 bases, leaving 22 bases between the germline ends. General study results and limits: Expanded intratumoral alpha and beta TCR counts tracked tumor mutation counts.

This sample's time point: sample taken at primary tumor resection. This clonotype occurred many times. Its antigen is as yet unknown. TCRdb analysed the 5' RACE reads with MiXCR anew, one entry per CDR3 protein. The repertoire holds approximately 94,000 distinct CDR3 sequences, 3.5% to 5% seen once, with 21% in the top ten. Source: lung tumor tissue, taken at surgery. This receptor was identified in a male donor with early-stage non-small cell lung cancer. The V gene is TRBV9, the J gene TRBJ2-7; tentatively, D is TRBD1 (5 bases). This CDR3 reads CASSPQPAFQGHEQYF. CDR3 nucleotide sequence: TGTGCCAGCAGCCCTCAACCGGCTTTCCAGGGCCACGAGCAGTACTTC.